These 22 T cell receptor beta chains originate from one sample sequenced in a study of a mutant IDH1 vaccine in newly diagnosed glioma. Antigens of these TCRs are unknown. Time point denoted: week 23, last vaccination. Vaccination used 300 ug of mutant IDH1 20-mer peptide per dose, with topical imiquimod. Sequencing was performed with immunoSEQ multiplex PCR; in TCRdb, only in-frame clones are kept and a portion is missing. The sample consists of 45,000 to 65,000 clones, about 81% of them appearing once. The starting material was PBMCs, obtained from a glioma patient whose treatment included an IDH1 peptide vaccine. These receptors were obtained from a woman in her 40s with glioma. Some clones in this sample may be carry-over from other donors' samples.

The chain recombines TRBV29-1 with TRBJ1-2, with TRBD1 matching 8 bases. Germline assignment: CDR1 SQVTM and CDR2 ANQGSEA. The CDR3 has 14 residues. The J segment lost 6 bases and the V segment lost 1 base, leaving 7 bases of the junction unmatched. The CDR3 region is CSVEVLQGVDGYTF. The DNA for the CDR3 is TGCAGCGTTGAAGTTCTACAGGGGGTCGATGGCTACACCTTC.

The V gene is TRBV5-6, the J gene TRBJ2-5; no firm D call. This CDR3 is 14 amino acids long. V lost 4 bases to trimming and J lost 3 bases, with 13 bases between them. Germline V lookup: CDR1 SGHDT, CDR2 YYEEEE. The CDR3 spells CASSRVIGKETQYF. In DNA, the CDR3 is TGTGCCAGCAGCCGTGTTATTGGGAAAGAGACCCAGTACTTC. The complete variable domain, with remaining parts taken from reference TRBV5-6 and TRBJ2-5, reads DAGVTQSPTHLIKTRGQQVTLRCSPKSGHDTVSWYQQALGQGPQFIFQYYEEEERQRGNFPDRFSGHQFPNYSSELNVNALLLGDSALYLCASSRVIGKETQYFGPGTRLLVL.

V and J are TRBV2 and TRBJ2-5; maybe TRBD1 (5 bases). The germline V gene encodes CDR1 SNHLY and CDR2 FYNNEI. V was shortened by 10 bases and J by 4 bases, with 13 bases between the two germline ends. This CDR3 has 12 amino acids. Here the CDR3 DNA reads TGTGCCACATCCAGGGTCACAGAGACCCAGTACTTC. Amino acids: CATSRVTETQYF.

The chain couples TRBV27 to TRBJ2-2; D gene unclear. Between the trimmed V and J ends, which lost 3 bases and 0 bases, there was a span of 8 bases. Germline CDR1 MNHEY, CDR2 SMNVEV (reference sequence). This CDR3 is built from 15 residues. The chain's CDR3 is CASSFYAANTGELFF. CDR3 in DNA: TGTGCCAGCAGTTTTTATGCGGCGAACACCGGGGAGCTGTTTTTT.

In this sample, this clone turned up once. The CDR3 DNA is TGCGCCAGCAGCTTAGTTGGAAGCGGGGGGGCCATTGGGACTTGGAATGAGCAGTTCTTC. It yields the protein CASSLVGSGGAIGTWNEQFF. The J gene is TRBJ2-1, the V gene TRBV5-1; 10 bases match TRBD2. The CDR3 is made up of 20 amino acids. The V gene's germline CDR1 is SGHRS and CDR2 YFSETQ. V lost 2 bases to trimming and J lost 7 bases; unmatched junction nucleotides: 21.

The J gene is TRBJ1-2, the V gene TRBV6-6; 7 bases fit TRBD1. Germline V lookup: CDR1 MNHNY, CDR2 SVGAGI (reference sequence). The length of the CDR3 is 13 residues. The junction had 5 bases not matched to a gene; V was cut back by 8 bases and J by 2 bases. The CDR3 DNA reads TGTGCCAGCCTCGGGGACAGCAACTATGGCTACACCTTC. Protein sequence: CASLGDSNYGYTF.

The chain has TRBV7-6 and TRBJ2-5; no firm D call. This CDR3 is built from 13 residues. Trimming removed 2 bases from V and 5 bases from J, with 9 bases in between. Germline CDR1 reads SGHVS; CDR2 reads FNYEAQ. The DNA for the CDR3 is TGTGCCAGCAGCTTACGGGCCGGGGAGACCCAGTACTTC. This encodes CASSLRAGETQYF. The full variable domain, with the rest looked up from reference TRBV7-6 and TRBJ2-5, is GAGVSQSPRYKVTKRGQDVALRCDPISGHVSLYWYRQALGQGPEFLTYFNYEAQQDKSGLPNDRFSAERPEGSISTLTIQRTEQRDSAMYRCASSLRAGETQYFGPGTRLLVL.

This clone has just a few counts. V usage is TRBV6-1 and J usage is TRBJ1-1; perhaps TRBD1 as D (5 bases). Deletions cut 4 bases from V and 3 bases from J, with 9 bases between. There are 13 residues in the CDR3. From germline, CDR1 is MNHNS and CDR2 SASEGT. The CDR3 sequence is CASSATQDTEAFF. The CDR3, as DNA: TGTGCCAGCAGTGCAACACAGGACACTGAAGCTTTCTTT.

This chain connects TRBV7-6 to TRBJ1-1; D remains ambiguous. The CDR3 contains 13 residues. The germline V gene encodes CDR1 SGHVS and CDR2 FNYEAQ. V shed 1 base and J shed 1 base, with 4 bases lying between them. CDR3 in DNA: TGTGCCAGCAGCTTAGGTTCGAACACTGAAGCTTTCTTT. As protein: CASSLGSNTEAFF.

This clone was detected only once. This sequence joins TRBV5-1 and TRBJ1-1; D ambiguous. The CDR3 has 14 amino acids. Germline CDR1 is SGHRS and CDR2 is YFSETQ. V was trimmed by 4 bases and J by 1 base, leaving 11 bases between them. The CDR3 bases are TGCGCCAGCAGCCGAGACCCCCCGAACACTGAAGCTTTCTTT. Translation: CASSRDPPNTEAFF.

The chain links TRBV9 to TRBJ2-3; a weak D match, TRBD2 (6 bases). Germline CDR1 SGDLS, CDR2 YYNGEE. The CDR3 spans 15 residues. V lost 4 bases and J 6 bases, leaving 18 bases between the germline ends. The chain's CDR3 is CASSFLGGPGDTQYF. In DNA form, the CDR3 reads TGTGCCAGCAGCTTCCTGGGGGGACCGGGGGATACGCAGTATTTT.

The chain recombines TRBV5-6 with TRBJ2-3; TRBD2 aligns across 11 bases. V lost 2 bases to trimming and J lost 3 bases; unmatched junction nucleotides: 5. The CDR3 consists of 16 residues. Per the germline V gene, CDR1 is SGHDT and CDR2 is YYEEEE. In DNA, the CDR3 is TGTGCCAGCAGCTTTAGCGGGGGGGCCGATACAGATACGCAGTATTTT. Protein: CASSFSGGADTDTQYF.

The rearrangement links TRBV7-3 to TRBJ2-7, with TRBD2 identical over 7 bases. The CDR3 is 17 residues long. The V and J ends lost 1 base and 2 bases, in that order; junction bases with no gene match: 11. CDR1 is SGHTA, CDR2 FQGTGA, per germline. The CDR3 DNA follows: TGTGCCAGCAGCTTAAACGGGGGGTTAACCTCCCCCTACGAGCAGTACTTC. Translated, it gives CASSLNGGLTSPYEQYF.

This clone was observed a single time. This chain uses TRBV7-9 with TRBJ1-4; 7 positions match TRBD1. The CDR3 runs 16 residues. Trimming removed 3 bases from V and 7 bases from J; junction bases left unmatched: 11. Germline-derived CDR1 and CDR2 are SEHNR and FQNEAQ (reference sequence). CDR3 residues: CASSLSRGQGVEKLFF. In DNA, the CDR3 is TGTGCCAGCAGCTTGTCGCGAGGTCAGGGGGTTGAAAAACTGTTTTTT.

The CDR3 nucleotides read TGTGCCAGCAGCGCGGATCCGGGGGTCCTCCAGCCCCAGCATTTT. Translated, it gives CASSADPGVLQPQHF. The rearrangement joins TRBV5-5 to TRBJ1-5, with D possibly TRBD1 on 5 matching bases. CDR3 size: 15 residues. Germline CDR1 and CDR2: SGHKS and YYEKEE (reference sequence). With 4 bases removed from V and 7 bases from J, the gap between germline ends came to 18 bases.

V usage is TRBV19 and J usage is TRBJ2-3; TRBD2 matches at 12 bases. This CDR3 region has 18 residues. The V segment lost 3 bases and the J segment 2 bases; nucleotides outside the gene matches: 9. Germline CDR1 and CDR2: LNHDA and SQIVND (reference sequence). CDR3 loop: CASSMKALAGGITDTQYF. The CDR3, as DNA: TGTGCCAGTAGTATGAAAGCCCTAGCGGGGGGGATCACAGATACGCAGTATTTT.

The rearrangement uses TRBV7-9 and TRBJ1-3; TRBD1 matches 9 bases. The V gene's germline CDR1 is SEHNR and CDR2 FQNEAQ (reference sequence). After removal of 4 bases from V and 5 bases from J, the junction contained 6 bases not matched to a gene. The CDR3 is 15 amino acids. The CDR3 here is CASSSPGQGRNTIYF. The CDR3 DNA follows: TGTGCCAGCAGCTCACCGGGACAGGGAAGAAACACCATATATTTT.

This chain uses TRBV7-8 with TRBJ2-3; the match to TRBD2 covers 7 bases. V lost 0 bases to trimming and J lost 3 bases; unmatched junction nucleotides: 6. The germline gives CDR1 SGHVS, CDR2 FQNEAQ. This CDR3 spans 16 amino acids. The CDR3 is CASSLALGGVTDTQYF. Written as DNA, the CDR3 is TGTGCCAGCAGCTTAGCTCTGGGGGGGGTTACAGATACGCAGTATTTT.

The chain recombines TRBV7-9 with TRBJ2-5; perhaps TRBD1 as D (5 bases). Trimming stripped 8 bases from V and 1 base from J, with 14 bases between. The germline V gene has CDR1 SEHNR and CDR2 FQNEAQ (reference sequence). The CDR3 sequence is 14 residues long. The CDR3 bases are TGTGCCAGCGCACGTAGGGGTACCCAAGAGACCCAGTACTTC. Translated: CASARRGTQETQYF.

The chain has TRBV10-3 and TRBJ1-3; D is ambiguous. Germline V gene data show CDR1 as ENHRY and CDR2 as SYGVKD. This CDR3 has 14 residues. The V end was cut by 6 bases, the J end by 1 base, with 10 bases between. The CDR3 bases are TGTGCCATCAGCGGGCGTGAGTCTGGAAACACCATATATTTT. This codes for CAISGRESGNTIYF.

This chain links TRBV4-3 with TRBJ2-7; 8 bases align to TRBD1. The CDR3 loop spans 15 amino acids. Germline values: CDR1 LGHNA, CDR2 YSLEER. The junction had 3 bases not matched to a gene; V was cut back by 1 base and J by 1 base. DNA for the CDR3: TGCGCCAGCAGCCAAGCAGGGGGCTGGTCCTACGAGCAGTACTTC. It specifies CASSQAGGWSYEQYF.

This clone appeared once. This chain uses TRBV19 with TRBJ1-5; TRBD1 agrees at 10 bases. This CDR3 is built from 17 residues. Germline-derived CDR1 and CDR2 are LNHDA and SQIVND (reference sequence). With V trimmed by 5 bases and J by 0 bases, 7 bases remained unmatched. CDR3 in amino acids: CASSVTGTGDSNQPQHF. In DNA form, the CDR3 reads TGTGCCAGTAGTGTCACCGGGACAGGGGATAGCAATCAGCCCCAGCATTTT. Using reference TRBV19 and TRBJ1-5 for the parts outside the CDR3, the full variable domain is DGGITQSPKYLFRKEGQNVTLSCEQNLNHDAMYWYRQDPGQGLRLIYYSQIVNDFQKGDIAEGYSVSREKKESFPLTVTSAQKNPTAFYLCASSVTGTGDSNQPQHFGDGTRLSIL.